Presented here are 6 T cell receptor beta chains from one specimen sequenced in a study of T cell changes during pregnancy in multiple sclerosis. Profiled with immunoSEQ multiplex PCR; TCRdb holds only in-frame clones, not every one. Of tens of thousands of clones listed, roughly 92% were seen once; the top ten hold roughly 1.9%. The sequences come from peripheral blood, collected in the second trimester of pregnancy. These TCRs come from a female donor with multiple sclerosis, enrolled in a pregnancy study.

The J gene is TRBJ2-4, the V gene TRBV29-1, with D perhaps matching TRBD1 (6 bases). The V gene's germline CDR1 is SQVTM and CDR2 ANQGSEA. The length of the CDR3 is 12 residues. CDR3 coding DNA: TGCAGGGCTACGGACAGCCAAAACATTCAGTACTTC. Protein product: CRATDSQNIQYF.

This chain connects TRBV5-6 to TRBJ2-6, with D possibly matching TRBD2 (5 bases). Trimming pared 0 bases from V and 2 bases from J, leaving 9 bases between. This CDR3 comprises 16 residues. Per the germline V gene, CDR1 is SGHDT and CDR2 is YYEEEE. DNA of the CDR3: TGTGCCAGCAGCTTGGTGGGAGCGGCTGGGGCCAACGTCCTGACTTTC. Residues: CASSLVGAAGANVLTF.

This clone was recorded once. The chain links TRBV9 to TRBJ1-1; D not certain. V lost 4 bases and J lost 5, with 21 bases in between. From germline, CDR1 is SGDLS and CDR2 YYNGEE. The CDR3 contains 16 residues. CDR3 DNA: TGTGCCAGCAGCCCCCCGGGAAATATAGTAGGTACTGAAGCTTTCTTT. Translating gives CASSPPGNIVGTEAFF.

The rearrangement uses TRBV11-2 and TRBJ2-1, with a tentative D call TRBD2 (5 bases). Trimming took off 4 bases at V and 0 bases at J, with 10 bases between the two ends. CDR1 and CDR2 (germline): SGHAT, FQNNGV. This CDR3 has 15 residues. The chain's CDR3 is CASSSRGSSYNEQFF. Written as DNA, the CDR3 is TGTGCCAGCAGCTCCCGGGGAAGCTCCTACAATGAGCAGTTCTTC.

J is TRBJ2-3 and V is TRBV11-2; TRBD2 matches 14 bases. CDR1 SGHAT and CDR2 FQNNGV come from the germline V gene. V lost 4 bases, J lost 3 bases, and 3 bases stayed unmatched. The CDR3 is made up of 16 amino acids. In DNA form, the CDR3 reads TGTGCCAGCAGCTCGGGACTAGCGGGAGCTACAGATACGCAGTATTTT. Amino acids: CASSSGLAGATDTQYF.

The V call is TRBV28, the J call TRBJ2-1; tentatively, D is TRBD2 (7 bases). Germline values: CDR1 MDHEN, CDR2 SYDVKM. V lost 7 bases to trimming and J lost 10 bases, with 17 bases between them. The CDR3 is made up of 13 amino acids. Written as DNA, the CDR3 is TGTGCCAGCATTAGGGGGGGGACTCGGGAGCAGTTCTTC. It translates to CASIRGGTREQFF.